The 9 T cell receptor beta chains given below trace back to one sample, sequenced in a study of T-cell memory formation after mild COVID-19 (dated by TCRdb to the early 2020s). The library was obtained by 5' RACE. TCRdb records Illumina NovaSeq 6000 as the sequencer. TCRdb itself trimmed the public reads at Q25 with fastp, ran MiXCR and retained productive beta chains. Rows matching on CDR3 protein sequence are summarized as one entry with the most common DNA and genes. For this sample the table gives about 180,000 distinct CDR3 sequences, of which less than 20% were detected only once. Together, the top ten hold 3% to 4% of the sample. The sequenced sample consisted of PBMCs or a T cell subset sorted from them (not recorded which). These receptors were taken from a man aged 18 to 30 who had mild COVID-19 (a few samples of this study predate the infection). The sample titles of this study are shuffled in the database, so cell type and time point are left out; the donor was told from shared clones.

The chain joins TRBV7-3 to TRBJ2-5; a possible D gene is TRBD2 (5 bases). Germline CDR1 is SGHTA and CDR2 is FQGTGA. The CDR3 contains 16 residues. Trimming removed 8 bases from V and 9 bases from J, with 28 bases in between. The CDR3 region is CASPGFQRTSPWAQYF. CDR3 in DNA: TGTGCCAGCCCTGGGTTTCAGCGGACCTCCCCTTGGGCCCAGTACTTC.

The CDR3 DNA reads TGTGCCAGCATCGAGGCAGGGGGCGATGTTGGCTATGGCTACACCTTC. Encoded protein: CASIEAGGDVGYGYTF. The V and J genes are TRBV2 and TRBJ1-2, with TRBD1 identical over 8 bases. The ends lost 7 bases at V and 4 bases at J; junction bases unmatched: 14. The CDR3 is made up of 16 amino acids. The germline gives CDR1 SNHLY, CDR2 FYNNEI.

The genes are TRBV12-3 or TRBV12-4 and TRBJ2-1, with 11 bases fitting TRBD2. CDR3 length: 15 amino acids. With V trimmed by 5 bases and J by 9 bases, 9 bases remained unmatched. The CDR3: CASSGLAGGSGEQFF. In nucleotides, the CDR3 is TGTGCCAGCAGTGGCCTAGCGGGGGGATCGGGTGAGCAGTTCTTC.

This clonotype appeared a few times. The rearrangement joins TRBV2 to TRBJ1-4; possibly TRBD1 for D (6 bases). The ends were cut back, 4 bases at V and 6 bases at J, with 6 bases in the middle. The CDR3 sequence is 12 residues long. CDR1 and CDR2 (germline): SNHLY, FYNNEI. The CDR3 DNA sequence: TGTGCCAGCAGTGGGACAGATGAAAAACTGTTTTTT. This translates into CASSGTDEKLFF.

V usage is TRBV12-3 or TRBV12-4 and J usage is TRBJ1-2, with D uncertain. V lost 5 bases to trimming and J lost 5 bases, with 15 bases between them. The CDR3 runs to 14 residues. The CDR3 DNA follows: TGTGCCAGCAGTCGGCGCAGAATCCCTTATGGCTACACCTTC. Encoded protein: CASSRRRIPYGYTF.

This clonotype occurred a few times. The chain joins TRBV18 to TRBJ1-1, with unresolved D. The germline V gene encodes CDR1 KGHSH and CDR2 LQKENI. There are 14 residues in the CDR3. Trimming shortened V by 7 bases and J by 1 base, and 13 bases separated the two germline ends. The CDR3 here is CASCPGLGNTEAFF. The CDR3 DNA sequence: TGTGCCAGCTGTCCGGGTTTAGGGAACACTGAAGCTTTCTTT.

In this sample, this clonotype turned up many times. This sequence joins TRBV24-1 and TRBJ1-6, with 7 bases fitting TRBD1. The CDR3 runs to 15 residues. V shed 12 bases and J 3 bases; nucleotides not matched to a gene: 10. CDR1 and CDR2 from the germline V gene are KGHDR and SFDVKD. For the CDR3, the DNA is TGTGCCGGATCCCGGGACAGCCGCTATAATTCACCCCTCCACTTT. Encoded protein: CAGSRDSRYNSPLHF.

CDR3 bases: TGTGCCAGCAGCCGGACTAGCACAGGGGACGAGCAGTACGTC. Amino acids: CASSRTSTGDEQYV. This chain uses TRBV3-1 with TRBJ2-7; possible D gene TRBD2, 8 bases. V lost 4 bases and J 5 bases, leaving 15 bases between the germline ends. The CDR3 contains 14 residues. Germline loops: CDR1 LGHDT, CDR2 YNNKEL (reference sequence).

The J gene is TRBJ1-1, the V gene TRBV20-1; TRBD1 matches 7 bases. This CDR3 contains 14 residues. Trimming at V came to 6 bases and at J to 0 bases, leaving 7 bases not matched to a gene. CDR1 and CDR2 from the germline V gene are DFQATT and SNEGSKA (reference sequence). Here the CDR3 reads CSALTGRLNTEAFF. The CDR3 region has the DNA TGCAGTGCGCTGACAGGGCGGCTGAACACTGAAGCTTTCTTT.